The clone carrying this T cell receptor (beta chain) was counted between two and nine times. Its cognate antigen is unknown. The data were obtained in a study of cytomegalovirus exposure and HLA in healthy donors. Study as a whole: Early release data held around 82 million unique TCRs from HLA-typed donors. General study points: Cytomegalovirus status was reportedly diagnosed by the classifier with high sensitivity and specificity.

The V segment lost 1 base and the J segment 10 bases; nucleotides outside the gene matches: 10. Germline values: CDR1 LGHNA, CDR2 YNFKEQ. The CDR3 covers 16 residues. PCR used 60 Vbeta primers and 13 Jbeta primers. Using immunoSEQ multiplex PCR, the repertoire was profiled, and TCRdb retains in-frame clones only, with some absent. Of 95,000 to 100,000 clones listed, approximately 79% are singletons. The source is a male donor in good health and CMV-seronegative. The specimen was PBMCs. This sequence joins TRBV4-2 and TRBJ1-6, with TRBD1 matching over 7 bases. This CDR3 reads CASSQVGDRALSPLHF. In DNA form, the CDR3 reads TGTGCCAGCAGCCAAGTTGGCGACAGGGCTTTGTCACCCCTCCACTTT.